Each of the 31 T cell receptor beta chains below was sequenced from the same sample in a study of Ad26.COV2.S vaccination and SARS-CoV-2 variants. Sample treatment: around 19 received Ad26.COV2.S at low or high dose, single or two shots; a few received placebo; per-sample allocation not given. The investigators took samples on day 63 after the first vaccine or placebo injection. Only in-frame clones appear in the TCRdb table, and some are missing; sequencing was by immunoSEQ multiplex PCR. This table holds 200,000 to 300,000 clones, approximately 90% found once. Sequencing used peripheral blood, obtained in a trial of Ad26.COV2.S vaccine versus placebo. The receptors were gathered from a person between 18 and 65 years old who received the Ad26.COV2.S COVID-19 vaccine or a placebo.

The J gene is TRBJ2-1, the V gene TRBV30; TRBD2 matches 10 bases. Trimming cost V 2 bases and J 6 bases; bases outside gene matches: 4. The CDR3 runs 14 residues. Germline CDR1 and CDR2: GTSNPN and SVGIG (reference sequence). CDR3 sequence reads: CAWSKAGGANEQFF. Written as DNA, the CDR3 is TGTGCCTGGAGTAAAGCGGGAGGGGCCAATGAGCAGTTCTTC.

This clone was seen only a few times. This chain joins TRBV20-1 and TRBJ1-4; TRBD1 aligns across 10 bases. The germline V gene has CDR1 DFQATT and CDR2 SNEGSKA (reference sequence). CDR3 length: 20 residues. V gave up 3 bases and J gave up 0 bases; unmatched junction bases: 16. The CDR3 loop reads CSASTRDRGSFIATNEKLFF. CDR3 DNA sequence: TGCAGTGCTAGTACCCGGGACAGGGGTTCCTTTATAGCAACTAATGAAAAACTGTTTTTT.

This clone appeared a single time. The chain joins TRBV19 to TRBJ1-4; no firm D call. The CDR3 runs to 15 residues. Germline V gene sequence: CDR1 LNHDA, CDR2 SQIVND (reference sequence). V dropped 3 bases and J dropped 6 bases, with 14 bases sitting between them. The CDR3 sequence: CASSILGSLYEKLFF. DNA for the CDR3: TGTGCCAGTAGTATTCTCGGCAGCCTCTATGAAAAACTGTTTTTT.

The gene calls are TRBV2 and TRBJ2-5; weak D call: TRBD2 (6 bases). The germline CDR1 and CDR2 sequences are SNHLY and FYNNEI. V lost 5 bases and J lost 5, with 12 bases in between. The CDR3 is made up of 13 amino acids. The CDR3 is CASSLWAGETQYF. For the CDR3, the DNA is TGTGCCAGCAGTCTCTGGGCGGGGGAGACCCAGTACTTC.

The J gene is TRBJ1-1, the V gene TRBV7-9, with 8 positions matching TRBD1. Germline assignment: CDR1 SEHNR and CDR2 FQNEAQ (reference sequence). The trim removed 5 bases at V and 1 base at J, leaving 6 bases unmatched. There are 15 residues in the CDR3. CDR3 DNA sequence: TGTGCCAGCAGCGCCCGACAGGGGTCGAACACTGAAGCTTTCTTT. Encoded protein: CASSARQGSNTEAFF.

The chain recombines TRBV4-3 with TRBJ1-5, with 11 positions matching TRBD1. Trimming at V came to 3 bases and at J to 7 bases, leaving 5 bases not matched to a gene. From germline, CDR1 is LGHNA and CDR2 YSLEER. The CDR3 has 15 amino acids. CDR3 DNA: TGCGCCAGCAGCCAGTGGACAGGGGGCGTCCAGCCCCAGCATTTT. Translating it yields CASSQWTGGVQPQHF.

The chain links TRBV27 to TRBJ2-1; D remains unclear. CDR1 is MNHEY, CDR2 SMNVEV, per germline (reference sequence). Trimming removed 2 bases from V and 7 bases from J, with 6 bases in between. CDR3 length: 12 amino acids. DNA of the CDR3: TGTGCCAGCAGTTTACGCGAGAATGAGCAGTTCTTC. Translated, it gives CASSLRENEQFF.

The DNA of the CDR3 is TGTGCCAGCAGCTTAGCGTTAGGGGGGCCGTCCGGCTACACCTTC. Translated, it gives CASSLALGGPSGYTF. The chain carries TRBV7-2 and TRBJ1-2; weak D call: TRBD1 (6 bases). The CDR3 runs to 15 residues. V was trimmed by 0 bases and J by 8 bases, leaving 16 bases between them. Germline V gives CDR1 SGHTA, CDR2 FQGNSA. The full variable domain, with the rest looked up from reference TRBV7-2 and TRBJ1-2, is GAGVSQSPSNKVTEKGKDVELRCDPISGHTALYWYRQSLGQGLEFLIYFQGNSAPDKSGLPSDRFSAERTGGSVSTLTIQRTQQEDSAVYLCASSLALGGPSGYTFGSGTRLTVV.

This chain links TRBV4-3 with TRBJ2-7; D may match TRBD1 or TRBD2 (5 bases each). The V gene lost 1 base and the J gene lost 3 bases, with 10 bases spanning the gap. The CDR3 spans 14 residues. Germline CDR1 LGHNA, CDR2 YSLEER. The CDR3 sequence: CASSQAGPNYEQYF. CDR3 sequence (DNA): TGCGCCAGCAGCCAAGCGGGGCCGAACTACGAGCAGTACTTC.

V and J are TRBV19 and TRBJ2-7; D assignment may be TRBD1 or TRBD2 (5 bases each). The CDR3 runs 16 residues. The V end lost 3 bases, the J end lost 9 bases, and 24 bases lay between the germline ends. CDR1 and CDR2 from the germline V gene are LNHDA and SQIVND (reference sequence). The chain's CDR3 is CASSILGRSPTRGQYF. In nucleotides, the CDR3 is TGTGCCAGTAGTATCCTAGGGCGGAGTCCTACGAGGGGGCAGTACTTC.

The chain couples TRBV7-2 to TRBJ2-3, with 12 bases identical to TRBD2. J gave up 6 bases and V 5 bases, and 9 bases lay outside the gene matches. CDR1 is SGHTA and CDR2 is FQGNSA in the germline V gene. The CDR3 runs to 16 residues. CDR3: CASSLLAGGSGDTQYF. The CDR3 bases are TGTGCCAGCAGCCTACTAGCGGGGGGTTCCGGCGATACGCAGTATTTT.

The chain combines TRBV7-9 with TRBJ1-2; 7 bases agree with TRBD1. Germline V gene lookup returns CDR1 SEHNR and CDR2 FQNEAQ (reference sequence). The CDR3 has 18 amino acids. V was pared by 5 bases and J by 0 bases, with 15 bases of the junction left unmatched. The CDR3 coding sequence is TGTGCCAGCAGCATAACCGACAGGGCCCTCTTAGCTAACTATGGCTACACCTTC. Its translation: CASSITDRALLANYGYTF.

The chain recombines TRBV7-2 with TRBJ2-6; no clear D. V lost 5 bases and J lost 0, with 11 bases in between. This CDR3 is 16 amino acids long. CDR1 is SGHTA, CDR2 FQGNSA, per germline. The CDR3 reads CASSPSVSSGANVLTF. The CDR3 DNA sequence: TGTGCCAGCAGCCCCTCCGTTTCCTCTGGGGCCAACGTCCTGACTTTC.

Here the CDR3 reads CSATDRGPYEQYF. CDR3 bases: TGCAGCGCAACGGACAGGGGGCCCTACGAGCAGTACTTC. The chain is built from TRBV29-1 and TRBJ2-7, with TRBD1 matching 11 bases. J was trimmed by 2 bases and V by 7 bases; bases with no gene match: 4. This CDR3 is built from 13 residues. The germline V gene has CDR1 SQVTM and CDR2 ANQGSEA.

This clone was counted a single time. The genes are TRBV5-1 and TRBJ1-2; TRBD1 agrees at 9 bases. The junction had 4 bases not matched to a gene; V was cut back by 4 bases and J by 6 bases. Germline loops: CDR1 SGHRS, CDR2 YFSETQ. This CDR3 spans 13 amino acids. CDR3 nucleotide sequence: TGCGCCAGCAGCGTGGACAGGGGTAATGGCTACACCTTC. Its protein product is CASSVDRGNGYTF. Full variable domain (remainder filled in from reference TRBV5-1 and TRBJ1-2): KAGVTQTPRYLIKTRGQQVTLSCSPISGHRSVSWYQQTPGQGLQFLFEYFSETQRNKGNFPGRFSGRQFSNSRSEMNVSTLELGDSALYLCASSVDRGNGYTFGSGTRLTVV.

The chain carries TRBV4-3 and TRBJ2-7, with D unresolved. Trimming pared 4 bases from V and 0 bases from J, leaving 10 bases between. This CDR3 is built from 14 residues. From germline, CDR1 is LGHNA and CDR2 YSLEER. The DNA of the CDR3 is TGCGCCAGCAGCCGCCGGGCCGCCTCCTACGAGCAGTACTTC. Protein: CASSRRAASYEQYF.

V and J are TRBV7-2 and TRBJ2-7, with 16 bases aligning to TRBD2. After removal of 5 bases from V and 6 bases from J, the junction contained 4 bases not matched to a gene. The CDR3 contains 15 residues. CDR1 is SGHTA, CDR2 FQGNSA, per germline. The chain's CDR3 is CASSPGLAGGLEQYF. The CDR3 region has the DNA TGTGCCAGCAGCCCGGGACTAGCGGGGGGGCTCGAGCAGTACTTC.

The chain carries TRBV6-2 or TRBV6-3 and TRBJ2-7; either TRBD1 or TRBD2 may supply D (6 bases each). Germline CDR1 MNHEY, CDR2 SVGEGT. V lost 2 bases and J 2 bases, leaving 13 bases between the germline ends. The CDR3 covers 15 residues. Here the CDR3 reads CASSYTRGVPYEQYF. For the CDR3, the DNA is TGTGCCAGCAGTTACACGAGGGGGGTCCCCTACGAGCAGTACTTC.

The chain recombines TRBV28 with TRBJ2-2; D ambiguous. From germline, CDR1 is MDHEN and CDR2 SYDVKM. The V end lost 5 bases, the J end lost 5 bases, and 9 bases lay between the germline ends. The CDR3 covers 13 residues. CDR3 DNA sequence: TGTGCCAGCAGTGTCCTCAAGACCGGGGAGCTGTTTTTT. Protein: CASSVLKTGELFF.

V gene TRBV28 combines with J gene TRBJ1-1, with 7 bases aligning to TRBD1. Germline values: CDR1 MDHEN, CDR2 SYDVKM. Trimming at V came to 6 bases and at J to 4 bases, leaving 11 bases not matched to a gene. CDR3 length: 15 residues. This chain's CDR3 is CASREATGMGTEAFF. The DNA for the CDR3 is TGTGCCAGCAGAGAAGCGACAGGGATGGGCACTGAAGCTTTCTTT.

J is TRBJ2-3 and V is TRBV30, with 7 bases identical to TRBD2. The length of the CDR3 is 12 residues. With V trimmed by 5 bases and J by 5 bases, 4 bases remained unmatched. Germline CDR1 reads GTSNPN; CDR2 reads SVGIG (reference sequence). In nucleotides, the CDR3 is TGTGCCTGGGGGAGGGCAGAAGATACGCAGTATTTT. It translates to CAWGRAEDTQYF.

This rearrangement joins TRBV4-3 to TRBJ2-5; D gene ambiguous. Germline CDR1 reads LGHNA; CDR2 reads YSLEER. V shed 2 bases and J shed 2 bases, with 6 bases lying between them. This CDR3 comprises 13 residues. CDR3 DNA: TGCGCCAGCAGCCAACAGACTCAAGAGACCCAGTACTTC. This gives the protein CASSQQTQETQYF.

This chain uses TRBV7-3 with TRBJ2-6; TRBD1 agrees at 7 bases. The ends lost 5 bases at V and 1 base at J; junction bases unmatched: 2. Germline V lookup: CDR1 SGHTA, CDR2 FQGTGA. The CDR3 consists of 15 residues. CDR3 sequence: CASSVTGSGANVLTF. Written as DNA, the CDR3 is TGTGCCAGCAGCGTGACAGGGTCTGGGGCCAACGTCCTGACTTTC.

The rearrangement joins TRBV24-1 to TRBJ2-3; perhaps TRBD1 as D (5 bases). Trimming cost V 0 bases and J 0 bases, with 24 bases left between them. Per germline, CDR1 KGHDR and CDR2 SFDVKD. The length of the CDR3 is 21 residues. The CDR3 nucleotides read TGTGCCACCAGTGATTTGTCGGCAGGGATAGGCCCCACGTTTAGCACAGATACGCAGTATTTT. Translation: CATSDLSAGIGPTFSTDTQYF.

The V call is TRBV30, the J call TRBJ1-1; D is possibly TRBD1 (5 bases). V shed 1 base and J shed 1 base, with 10 bases lying between them. The CDR3 runs to 14 residues. Germline V gene sequence: CDR1 GTSNPN, CDR2 SVGIG (reference sequence). The CDR3 reads CAWSALGGNTEAFF. The DNA for the CDR3 is TGTGCCTGGAGTGCCCTGGGGGGGAACACTGAAGCTTTCTTT.

The V gene is TRBV7-9, the J gene TRBJ1-1; tentatively, D is TRBD1 (5 bases). Germline V lookup: CDR1 SEHNR, CDR2 FQNEAQ (reference sequence). V lost 8 bases and J 1 base, leaving 17 bases between the germline ends. This CDR3 region has 15 residues. CDR3 DNA sequence: TGTGCCAGCTGGGGGGTTAGGGAGGGGAACACTGAAGCTTTCTTT. Protein sequence: CASWGVREGNTEAFF.

The count of this clone is one. The chain carries TRBV5-5 and TRBJ1-3; a weak D match, TRBD1 (5 bases). The CDR3 runs 16 residues. Trimming took 1 base from V and 0 from J, leaving 11 bases between them. Germline lookup yields CDR1 SGHKS and CDR2 YYEKEE (reference sequence). CDR3: CASSLNQGISGNTIYF. The CDR3 region has the DNA TGTGCCAGCAGCTTGAATCAGGGAATCTCTGGAAACACCATATATTTT.

The V gene is TRBV7-8, the J gene TRBJ2-3, with 13 bases that match TRBD2. CDR3 length: 17 residues. In germline, CDR1 is SGHVS, CDR2 FQNEAQ. Trimming cost V 4 bases and J 0 bases; bases outside gene matches: 4. The CDR3 here is CASSSRLAGGSTDTQYF. CDR3 nucleotides: TGTGCCAGCAGCTCACGACTAGCGGGGGGTAGCACAGATACGCAGTATTTT.

The gene calls are TRBV2 and TRBJ2-5; maybe TRBD2 (6 bases). V gave up 6 bases and J gave up 10 bases, with 12 bases separating them. Germline-derived CDR1 and CDR2 are SNHLY and FYNNEI. The CDR3 covers 11 residues. CDR3 DNA: TGTGCCAGCAGGCAGCTAGCGAGCCAGTACTTC. Translation: CASRQLASQYF.

V is TRBV5-4 and J is TRBJ2-3; D is ambiguous. V gave up 0 bases and J gave up 1 base, with 9 bases separating them. In germline, CDR1 is SGHNT, CDR2 YYREEE (reference sequence). CDR3 length: 15 residues. CDR3 loop: CASSLVAGRTDTQYF. In nucleotides, the CDR3 is TGTGCCAGCAGCTTGGTGGCAGGCCGCACAGATACGCAGTATTTT.

The chain links TRBV25-1 to TRBJ1-2; D gene unclear. V dropped 2 bases and J dropped 0 bases, with 4 bases sitting between them. Germline CDR1 reads MGHDK; CDR2 reads SYGVNS. This CDR3 region has 13 residues. The CDR3 protein is CASSESPNYGYTF. The DNA of the CDR3 is TGTGCCAGCAGTGAAAGCCCTAACTATGGCTACACCTTC.